This T cell receptor (beta chain) comes out of a study of blood T cell repertoires in COVID-19. Looking at the study overall: Researchers got acute and convalescent COVID-19 samples from the United States, Italy and Spain.

Germline assignment: CDR1 GTSNPN and CDR2 SVGIG (reference sequence). There are 14 residues in the CDR3. With 0 bases removed from V and 8 bases from J, the gap between germline ends came to 16 bases. The protocol was immunoSEQ multiplex PCR, while the TCRdb copy is restricted to in-frame clones and leaves out a portion. The repertoire holds 130,000 to 150,000 clones, with about four fifths as singletons. The sequencing input was PBMCs or T cells enriched from blood (not recorded which). This chain joins TRBV30 and TRBJ1-2; no firm D call. The TCR was taken from a man aged 40-50 years with acute COVID-19. The CDR3 reads CAWSVRGPVRGYTF. The CDR3 nucleotides are TGTGCCTGGAGTGTACGAGGGCCGGTGAGGGGCTACACCTTC.